This record concerns one TCR beta chain sequence. Its antigen is not known. These data come from a study of chemoradiotherapy in HPV16-positive cancers. Whole-study results and caveats: The functional HPV-specific definition rests on just two HPV16-positive patients.

Generated by immunoSEQ multiplex PCR, the TCRdb table keeps only in-frame clones and is missing some. The repertoire holds fewer than 1,000 clones, with around 80% as singletons. The ends were cut back, 7 bases at V and 0 bases at J, with 12 bases in the middle. Germline CDR1 MNHEY, CDR2 SVGAGI. The CDR3 is 14 residues long. The chain couples TRBV6-5 to TRBJ1-2; TRBD1 might be the D (6 bases). Source: tumor tissue, taken from a patient who underwent chemoradiotherapy. This sequence originates from a human donor with HPV-associated anogenital cancer. The CDR3 sequence: CASTRTVSNYGYTF. The CDR3, as DNA: TGTGCCAGCACCCGGACAGTCTCTAACTATGGCTACACCTTC.